This record concerns one TCR beta chain sequence. Its antigen is unidentified. The data belong to a study of cytomegalovirus exposure and HLA in healthy donors. Overall study results and limits: A later analysis reportedly identified an Asian-associated ancestry cluster as carrying fewer N-insertions than the approximately 670-donor mean. Some highly shared sequence variants likely arose as a pipeline artifact. The availability of immune exposure information extended only to CMV serostatus. V segments that were indistinguishable, TRBV6-2 and TRBV6-3 among them, were omitted from analysis.

Germline values: CDR1 SGHDT, CDR2 YYEEEE. The CDR3 has 14 amino acids. J was trimmed by 5 bases and V by 5 bases; bases with no gene match: 8. Primers: 60 Vbeta forward and 13 Jbeta reverse. The data were produced by immunoSEQ multiplex PCR, yet TCRdb's version contains in-frame clones alone and is incomplete. The sample has some 170,000 clones, approximately 78% seen once. The chain combines TRBV5-6 with TRBJ1-2; the match to TRBD1 covers 8 bases. This clonotype was sampled from a human donor in good health. The sample taken for sequencing was PBMCs. The DNA of the CDR3 is TGTGCCAGCAGTAAACCGGGACAGGCGTATGGCTACACCTTC. It specifies CASSKPGQAYGYTF.